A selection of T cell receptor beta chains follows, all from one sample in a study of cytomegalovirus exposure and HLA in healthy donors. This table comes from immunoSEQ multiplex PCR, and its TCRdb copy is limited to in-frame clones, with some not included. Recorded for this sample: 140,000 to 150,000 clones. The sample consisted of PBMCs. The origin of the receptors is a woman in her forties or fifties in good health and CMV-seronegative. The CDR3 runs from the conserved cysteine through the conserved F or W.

CDR3: CASTAVGGVFGYGYTF
J: TRBJ1-2
V: TRBV27

CDR3: CASSDWGGDGYTF
J: TRBJ1-2
V: TRBV9

CDR3: CASSSNRGLQPQHF
J: TRBJ1-5
V: TRBV19

CDR3: CASSADGGEPQHF
J: TRBJ1-5
V: TRBV6-4

CDR3: CASSLGRGLAVYEQYF
J: TRBJ2-7
V: TRBV13

CDR3: CASSLGRGDYGYTF
J: TRBJ1-2
V: TRBV7-9

CDR3: CASSLVPGFYGHTF
J: TRBJ1-2
V: TRBV7-9

CDR3: CASSPSGGHETQYF
J: TRBJ2-5
V: TRBV18

CDR3: CASSSTRGNYGYTF
J: TRBJ1-2
V: TRBV13

CDR3: CASSFLRGIGQTQYF
J: TRBJ2-5
V: TRBV7-2

CDR3: CASSRAPSSTDTQYF
J: TRBJ2-3
V: TRBV7-3

CDR3: CASSSGGAESETQYF
J: TRBJ2-5
V: TRBV28

CDR3: CASSSPGQRTEAFF
J: TRBJ1-1
V: TRBV6-5

CDR3: CASSLDGQGLNTEAFF
J: TRBJ1-1
V: TRBV5-1

CDR3: CASSSPGELHSPLHF
J: TRBJ1-6
V: TRBV28

CDR3: CASSQDGTGNTEAFF
J: TRBJ1-1
V: TRBV4-2

CDR3: CASSHRVGFSTDTQYF
J: TRBJ2-3
V: TRBV7-8

CDR3: CASSEWSGGASDTQYF
J: TRBJ2-3
V: TRBV25-1

CDR3: CASSLMPSVNTGELFF
J: TRBJ2-2
V: TRBV7-3

CDR3: CASSVSPLAASETQYF
J: TRBJ2-5
V: TRBV9

CDR3: CASSPAGTGNTIYF
J: TRBJ1-3
V: TRBV18

CDR3: CASQGGFPGNTIYF
J: TRBJ1-3
V: TRBV30

CDR3: CASISVQSGGNGYTF
J: TRBJ1-2
V: TRBV7-9

CDR3: CASSTPGQIVRAFF
J: TRBJ1-1
V: TRBV6-6

CDR3: CASSSPLNIQYF
J: TRBJ2-4
V: TRBV6-5

CDR3: CASSQDPGGPLTQYF
J: TRBJ2-5
V: TRBV4-1

CDR3: CASRVGTANFYGYTF
J: TRBJ1-2
V: TRBV6-5

CDR3: CASSRGPSRGGTQYF
J: TRBJ2-5
V: TRBV27

CDR3: CAGGGLPGANVLTF
J: TRBJ2-6
V: TRBV7-3

CDR3: CASRGQPIRNTEAFF
J: TRBJ1-1
V: TRBV2

CDR3: CASSLVRLAVNNEQFF
J: TRBJ2-1
V: TRBV7-9